The 9 T cell receptor beta chains below all came from one sample that was sequenced in a study of T cell responses to AZD1222 COVID-19 vaccine. Profiling relied on immunoSEQ multiplex PCR, and the TCRdb table lists in-frame clones only, not all of them. Among around 99,000 clones, roughly 92% were seen once, and the ten largest hold over 9.5%. This sample comprised peripheral blood, obtained on day 0 of AZD1222 vaccination. Source of these receptors: an adult in good health.

The chain links TRBV3-1 (or the pseudogene TRBV3-2) to TRBJ2-7, with 8 bases aligning to TRBD1. Trimming at V came to 1 base and at J to 10 bases, leaving 3 bases not matched to a gene. In germline, CDR1 is LGHDT, CDR2 YNNKEL (reference sequence). The CDR3 length is 12 residues. CDR3 loop: CASSQVQGAQYF. For the CDR3, the DNA is TGTGCCAGCAGCCAAGTTCAGGGGGCTCAGTACTTC.

At least ten counts were recorded for this clone. J is TRBJ1-5 and V is TRBV4-1; 11 bases map to TRBD1. J gave up 5 bases and V 0 bases, and 3 bases lay outside the gene matches. The CDR3 covers 16 residues. Germline V CDR1 and CDR2: MGHRA, YSYEKL. Written as DNA, the CDR3 is TGCGCCAGCAGCCAAGACGGGACAGGGGGAGATCAGCCCCAGCATTTT. Translating gives CASSQDGTGGDQPQHF.

The chain couples TRBV11-3 to TRBJ2-2, with a possible D match to TRBD1 (6 bases). Per germline, CDR1 SGHNT and CDR2 YENEEA. The CDR3 covers 16 residues. Trimming stripped 5 bases from V and 4 bases from J, with 17 bases between. The CDR3: CASSTIQQGSTGELFF. In nucleotides, the CDR3 is TGTGCCAGCAGCACCATCCAACAGGGAAGCACCGGGGAGCTGTTTTTT.

The J gene is TRBJ1-1, the V gene TRBV7-2, with no clear D. Between the trimmed V and J ends, which lost 1 base and 1 base, there was a span of 13 bases. Looked up from germline, CDR1 is SGHTA and CDR2 is FQGNSA. The length of the CDR3 is 16 residues. CDR3: CASSLVSRHANTEAFF. DNA for the CDR3: TGTGCCAGCAGCTTAGTGAGTCGGCATGCGAACACTGAAGCTTTCTTT.

The rearrangement uses TRBV24-1 and TRBJ1-2; D is unclear. The CDR3 consists of 14 residues. Germline V lookup: CDR1 KGHDR, CDR2 SFDVKD. Trimming removed 0 bases at V and 8 bases at J, with 12 bases between. The CDR3: CATSDLPRREGYTF. CDR3 nucleotides: TGTGCCACCAGTGATTTGCCACGGCGGGAAGGCTACACCTTC.

J is TRBJ1-5 and V is TRBV5-1; D perhaps matches TRBD1 (6 bases). Germline-derived CDR1 and CDR2 are SGHRS and YFSETQ. With 3 bases removed from V and 4 bases from J, the gap between germline ends came to 14 bases. This CDR3 spans 15 amino acids. CDR3 amino acids: CASSSTGGLNQPQHF. The CDR3 bases are TGCGCCAGCAGCTCGACAGGCGGCCTTAATCAGCCCCAGCATTTT.

This sequence joins TRBV5-4 and TRBJ1-4; D possibly corresponds to TRBD1 (5 bases). This CDR3 spans 13 amino acids. The V and J ends lost 4 bases and 8 bases respectively, with 12 bases between them. Germline CDR1 SGHNT, CDR2 YYREEE (reference sequence). The CDR3 DNA sequence: TGTGCCAGCAGCGGGGGGACTGACGAAAAACTGTTTTTT. Its translation: CASSGGTDEKLFF.

The gene calls are TRBV30 and TRBJ2-4; D is undetermined. CDR3 length: 12 amino acids. From germline, CDR1 is GTSNPN and CDR2 SVGIG (reference sequence). The germline V and J ends were trimmed by 6 bases and 0 bases, with 6 bases remaining between them. The CDR3: CACAIAKNIQYF. The CDR3 DNA sequence: TGTGCCTGCGCAATAGCCAAAAACATTCAGTACTTC.

This chain uses TRBV24-1 with TRBJ2-5; the D is unclear. This CDR3 is built from 15 residues. Germline V gives CDR1 KGHDR, CDR2 SFDVKD. The V end was cut by 3 bases, the J end by 5 bases, with 15 bases between. In nucleotides, the CDR3 is TGTGCCACCAGTGATCCGGGCCAGCGTGGGGAGACCCAGTACTTC. Translated, it gives CATSDPGQRGETQYF.